A few counts support the clone carrying this T cell receptor (beta chain). This entry comes from a study of T cells after yellow fever vaccination. The trim removed 5 bases at V and 6 bases at J, leaving 3 bases unmatched. CDR1 and CDR2 (germline): SGHVS, FQNEAQ. The CDR3 length is 15 residues. TCRdb used MiXCR to reprocess the 5' RACE reads, holding one entry per CDR3 protein. This sample has fewer than 350,000 distinct CDR3 sequences, with roughly 8.7% found just once. This sample comprised PBMCs, obtained on the day of the first yellow fever vaccination. The chain carries TRBV7-8 and TRBJ2-3; 15 bases are a match to TRBD2. This sequence originates from a man aged 18 to 29 who received the YFV17D yellow fever vaccine. The CDR3 sequence: CASSAGTSGGDTQYF. CDR3 bases: TGTGCCAGCAGCGCAGGGACTAGCGGGGGGGATACGCAGTATTTT.